This TCR beta chain comes out of a study of blood T cell repertoires in COVID-19. For the study at large: Samples representing acute and convalescent COVID-19 were sourced from the United States, Italy and Spain. Sources were T cells, B-cell-depleted T cells, or PBMCs; the material itself was cDNA or gDNA.

This table comes from immunoSEQ multiplex PCR, and its TCRdb copy is limited to in-frame clones, with some not included. The profile covers about 300,000 clones, with over 75% appearing a single time and roughly a tenth taken by the ten largest. The age range of participants was 18 to 89 years, with residence in about two dozen US areas. Recovered participants had two consecutive negative NP/OP PCR tests, healthcare professional clearance, or symptom resolution. This clone was observed a few times. V lost 2 bases to trimming and J lost 5 bases, with 25 bases between them. From germline, CDR1 is SGHRS and CDR2 YFSETQ. The CDR3 contains 19 residues.

Sequenced sample: PBMCs or T cells enriched from blood (not recorded which). V gene TRBV5-1 combines with J gene TRBJ2-2, with D perhaps TRBD2 (6 bases). The TCR originated in a woman under 30 who had recovered from COVID-19. CDR3 DNA sequence: TGCGCCAGCAGCTTCTGCCTTCCTCGAGGGGCCGGGGGAACCGGGGAGCTGTTTTTT. Protein product: CASSFCLPRGAGGTGELFF.